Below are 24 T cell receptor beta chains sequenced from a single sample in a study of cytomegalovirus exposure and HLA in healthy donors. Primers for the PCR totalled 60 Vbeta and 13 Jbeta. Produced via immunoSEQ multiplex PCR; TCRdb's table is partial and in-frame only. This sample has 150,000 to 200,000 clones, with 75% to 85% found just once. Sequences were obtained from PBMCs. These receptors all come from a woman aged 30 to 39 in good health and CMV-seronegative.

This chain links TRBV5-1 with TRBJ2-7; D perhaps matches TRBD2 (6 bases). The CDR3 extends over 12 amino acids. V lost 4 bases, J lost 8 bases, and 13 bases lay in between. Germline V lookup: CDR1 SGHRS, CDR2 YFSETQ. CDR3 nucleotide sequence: TGCGCCAGCAGCGGGGGGTCTTTTCAGCAGTACTTC. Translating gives CASSGGSFQQYF. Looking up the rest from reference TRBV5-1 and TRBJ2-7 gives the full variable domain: KAGVTQTPRYLIKTRGQQVTLSCSPISGHRSVSWYQQTPGQGLQFLFEYFSETQRNKGNFPGRFSGRQFSNSRSEMNVSTLELGDSALYLCASSGGSFQQYFGPGTRLTVT.

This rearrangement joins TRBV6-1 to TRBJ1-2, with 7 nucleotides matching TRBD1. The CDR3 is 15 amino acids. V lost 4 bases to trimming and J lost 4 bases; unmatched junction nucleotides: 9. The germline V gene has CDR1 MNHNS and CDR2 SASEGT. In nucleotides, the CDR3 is TGTGCCAGCAGTGTTCGCGGGACAGCCAGCTATGGCTACACCTTC. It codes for CASSVRGTASYGYTF.

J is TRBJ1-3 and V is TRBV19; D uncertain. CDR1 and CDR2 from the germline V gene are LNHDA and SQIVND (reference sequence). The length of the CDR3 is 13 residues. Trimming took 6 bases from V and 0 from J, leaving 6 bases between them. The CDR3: CASSRNSGNTIYF. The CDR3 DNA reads TGTGCCAGTAGCAGGAACTCTGGAAACACCATATATTTT. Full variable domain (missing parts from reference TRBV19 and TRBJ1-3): DGGITQSPKYLFRKEGQNVTLSCEQNLNHDAMYWYRQDPGQGLRLIYYSQIVNDFQKGDIAEGYSVSREKKESFPLTVTSAQKNPTAFYLCASSRNSGNTIYFGEGSWLTVV.

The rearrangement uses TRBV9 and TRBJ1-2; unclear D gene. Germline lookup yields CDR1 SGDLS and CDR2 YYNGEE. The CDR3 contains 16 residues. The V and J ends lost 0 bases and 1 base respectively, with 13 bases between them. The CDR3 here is CASSVDFAGLNYGYTF. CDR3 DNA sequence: TGTGCCAGCAGCGTAGACTTCGCAGGACTTAACTATGGCTACACCTTC.

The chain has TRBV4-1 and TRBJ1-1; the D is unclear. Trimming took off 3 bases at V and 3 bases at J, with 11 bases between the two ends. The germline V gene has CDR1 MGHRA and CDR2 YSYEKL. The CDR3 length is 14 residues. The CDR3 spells CASSHPWRDTEAFF. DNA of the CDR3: TGCGCCAGCAGCCACCCATGGCGGGACACTGAAGCTTTCTTT.

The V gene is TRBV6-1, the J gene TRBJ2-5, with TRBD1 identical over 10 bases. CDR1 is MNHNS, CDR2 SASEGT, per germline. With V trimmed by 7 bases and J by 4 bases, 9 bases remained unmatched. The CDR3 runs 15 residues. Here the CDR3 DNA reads TGTGCCAGCACCTGGGACAGGGGTTCAGGAGAGACCCAGTACTTC. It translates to CASTWDRGSGETQYF.

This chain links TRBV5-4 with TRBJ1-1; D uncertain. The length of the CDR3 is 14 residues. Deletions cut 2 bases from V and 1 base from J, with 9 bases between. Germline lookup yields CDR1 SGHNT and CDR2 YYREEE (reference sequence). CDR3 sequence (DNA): TGTGCCAGCAGCTTTGTGGAGGGGAACACTGAAGCTTTCTTT. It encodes CASSFVEGNTEAFF.

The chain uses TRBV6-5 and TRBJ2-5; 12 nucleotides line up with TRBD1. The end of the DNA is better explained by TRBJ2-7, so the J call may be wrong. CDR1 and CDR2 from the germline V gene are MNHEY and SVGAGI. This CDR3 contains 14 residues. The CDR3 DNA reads TGTGCCAGCATCAGGGGACAGGGGGCTTACGAGCAGTACTTC. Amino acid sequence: CASIRGQGAYEQYF.

CDR3 protein: CASGRTDLYNSPLHF. The CDR3 DNA sequence: TGTGCCAGCGGCCGGACAGACCTGTATAATTCACCCCTCCACTTT. The genes are TRBV28 and TRBJ1-6; maybe TRBD1 (6 bases). This CDR3 has 15 amino acids. Germline CDR1 MDHEN, CDR2 SYDVKM. The ends were cut back, 8 bases at V and 4 bases at J, with 15 bases in the middle.

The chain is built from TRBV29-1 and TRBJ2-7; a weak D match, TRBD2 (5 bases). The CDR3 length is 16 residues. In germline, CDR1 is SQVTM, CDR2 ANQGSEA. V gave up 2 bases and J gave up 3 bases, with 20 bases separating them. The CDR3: CSVEFAQSGGDYEQYF. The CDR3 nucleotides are TGCAGCGTTGAATTTGCGCAGTCCGGAGGTGACTACGAGCAGTACTTC.

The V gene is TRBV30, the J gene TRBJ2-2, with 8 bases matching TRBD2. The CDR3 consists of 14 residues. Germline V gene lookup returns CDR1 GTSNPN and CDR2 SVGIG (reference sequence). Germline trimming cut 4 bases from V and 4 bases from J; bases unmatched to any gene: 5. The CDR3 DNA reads TGTGCCTGGACGGTCCTAGCGGGCACCGGGGAGCTGTTTTTT. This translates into CAWTVLAGTGELFF.

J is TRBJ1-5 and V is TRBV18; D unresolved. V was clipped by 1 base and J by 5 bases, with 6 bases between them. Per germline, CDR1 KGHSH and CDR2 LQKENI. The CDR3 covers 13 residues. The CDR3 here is CASSPQDYQPQHF. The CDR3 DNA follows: TGTGCCAGCTCACCACAGGACTATCAGCCCCAGCATTTT. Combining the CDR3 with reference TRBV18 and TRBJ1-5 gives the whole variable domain NAGVMQNPRHLVRRRGQEARLRCSPMKGHSHVYWYRQLPEEGLKFMVYLQKENIIDESGMPKERFSAEFPKEGPSILRIQQVVRGDSAAYFCASSPQDYQPQHFGDGTRLSIL.

CDR3 sequence reads: CASSEDKSTDTQYF. For the CDR3, the DNA is TGCGCCAGCAGCGAGGACAAGTCCACAGATACGCAGTATTTT. The chain carries TRBV5-1 and TRBJ2-3; D possibly corresponds to TRBD1 (5 bases). V lost 4 bases and J 2 bases, leaving 11 bases between the germline ends. Germline CDR1 is SGHRS and CDR2 is YFSETQ. The CDR3 runs to 14 residues.

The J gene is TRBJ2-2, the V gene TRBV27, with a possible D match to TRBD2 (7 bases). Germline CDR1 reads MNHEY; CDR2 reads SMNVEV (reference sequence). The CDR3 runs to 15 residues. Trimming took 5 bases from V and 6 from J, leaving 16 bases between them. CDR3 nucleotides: TGTGCCAGCAGTGGAGGGGGGGTTGACCCCGGGGAGCTGTTTTTT. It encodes CASSGGGVDPGELFF.

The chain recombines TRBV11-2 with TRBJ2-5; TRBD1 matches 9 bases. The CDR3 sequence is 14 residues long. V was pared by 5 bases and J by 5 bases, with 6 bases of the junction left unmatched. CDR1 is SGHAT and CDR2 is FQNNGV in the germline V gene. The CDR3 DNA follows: TGTGCCAGCAGCCGGACAGGGGCTAGGGAGACCCAGTACTTC. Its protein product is CASSRTGARETQYF. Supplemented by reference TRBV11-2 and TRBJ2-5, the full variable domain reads EAGVAQSPRYKIIEKRQSVAFWCNPISGHATLYWYQQILGQGPKLLIQFQNNGVVDDSQLPKDRFSAERLKGVDSTLKIQPAKLEDSAVYLCASSRTGARETQYFGPGTRLLVL.

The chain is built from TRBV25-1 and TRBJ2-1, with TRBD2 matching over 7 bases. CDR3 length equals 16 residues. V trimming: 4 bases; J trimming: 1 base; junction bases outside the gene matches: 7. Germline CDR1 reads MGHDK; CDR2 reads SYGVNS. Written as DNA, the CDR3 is TGTGCCAGCAGTGTAACCCCGGGGGGATCCTACAATGAGCAGTTCTTC. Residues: CASSVTPGGSYNEQFF. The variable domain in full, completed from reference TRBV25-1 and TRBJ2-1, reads EADIYQTPRYLVIGTGKKITLECSQTMGHDKMYWYQQDPGMELHLIHYSYGVNSTEKGDLSSESTVSRIRTEHFPLTLESARPSHTSQYLCASSVTPGGSYNEQFFGPGTRLTVL.

CDR3 coding DNA: TGTGCCAGAAGCTTGAGAACAGGGAAGGGGACTGAAGCTTTCTTT. It codes for CARSLRTGKGTEAFF. The J gene is TRBJ1-1, the V gene TRBV5-3; possible D gene TRBD1, 6 bases. TRBV5-3 counts as an open reading frame of uncertain function. V lost 1 base and J 5 bases, leaving 15 bases between the germline ends. The CDR3 has 15 amino acids.

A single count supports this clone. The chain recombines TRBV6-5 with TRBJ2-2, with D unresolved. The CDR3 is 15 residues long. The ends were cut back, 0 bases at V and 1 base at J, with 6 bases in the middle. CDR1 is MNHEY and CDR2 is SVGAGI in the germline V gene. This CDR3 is CASSYSRGNTGELFF. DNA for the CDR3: TGTGCCAGCAGTTACTCAAGAGGGAACACCGGGGAGCTGTTTTTT.

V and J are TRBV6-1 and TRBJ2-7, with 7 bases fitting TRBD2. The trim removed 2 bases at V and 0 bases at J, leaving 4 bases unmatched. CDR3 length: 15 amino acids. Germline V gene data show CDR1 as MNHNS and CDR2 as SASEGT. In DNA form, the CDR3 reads TGTGCCAGCAGTGAACTGGGCGGGAGCTCCTACGAGCAGTACTTC. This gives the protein CASSELGGSSYEQYF.

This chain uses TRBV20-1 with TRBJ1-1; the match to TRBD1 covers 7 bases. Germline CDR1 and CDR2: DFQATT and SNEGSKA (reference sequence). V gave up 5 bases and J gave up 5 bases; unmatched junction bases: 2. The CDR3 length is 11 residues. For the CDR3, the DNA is TGCAGTGCTCACAGGGGTACTGAAGCTTTCTTT. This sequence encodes CSAHRGTEAFF.

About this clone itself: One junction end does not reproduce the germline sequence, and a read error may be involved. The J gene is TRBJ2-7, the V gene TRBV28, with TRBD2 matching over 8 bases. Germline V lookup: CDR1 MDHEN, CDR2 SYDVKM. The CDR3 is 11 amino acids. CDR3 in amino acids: CASSYGTRRTF. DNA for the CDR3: TGTGCCAGCAGTTACGGGACTAGACGTACCTTC.

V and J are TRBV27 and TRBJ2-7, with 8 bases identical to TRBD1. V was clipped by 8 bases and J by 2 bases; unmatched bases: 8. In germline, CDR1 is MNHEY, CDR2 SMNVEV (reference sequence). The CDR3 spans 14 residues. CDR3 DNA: TGTGCCAGCGTACGCCGGGACAGGACCTACGAGCAGTACTTC. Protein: CASVRRDRTYEQYF.

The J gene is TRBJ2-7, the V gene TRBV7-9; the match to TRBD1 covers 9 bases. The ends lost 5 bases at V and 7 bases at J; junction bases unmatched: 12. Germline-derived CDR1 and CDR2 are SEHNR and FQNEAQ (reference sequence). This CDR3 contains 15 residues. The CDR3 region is CASSRLGQGVREQYF. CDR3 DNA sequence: TGTGCCAGCAGCCGCCTGGGACAGGGAGTGAGGGAGCAGTACTTC.

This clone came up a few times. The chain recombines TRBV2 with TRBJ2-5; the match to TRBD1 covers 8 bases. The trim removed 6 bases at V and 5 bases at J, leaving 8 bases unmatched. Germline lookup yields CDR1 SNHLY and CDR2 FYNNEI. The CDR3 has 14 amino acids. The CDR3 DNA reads TGTGCCAGCAGAGCGGACAGGGTTTGGGAGACCCAGTACTTC. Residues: CASRADRVWETQYF.